Listed here are 26 T cell receptor beta chains from one sample, sequenced in a study of naive and memory T cell subsets. The SP2 primer and nested alpha and beta constant region primers amplified ligated cDNA in four rounds. TCRdb reanalysed the UMI-ligation and nested PCR reads using MiXCR and keeps one entry per CDR3 protein. The data contain approximately 30,000 distinct CDR3 sequences, roughly 5.2% of them seen just once; the ten biggest clones take up approximately 7%. An oligonucleotide containing a UMI was ligated to the 3' end of TCR cDNA. Sequencing input: blood. The receptors were gathered from an adult in good health.

This sequence joins TRBV6-5 and TRBJ1-1; the D is unclear. V shed 7 bases and J shed 4 bases, with 7 bases lying between them. Germline CDR1 and CDR2: MNHEY and SVGAGI. This CDR3 comprises 11 residues. The CDR3 is CASKTVTEAFF. The DNA for the CDR3 is TGTGCCAGCAAAACAGTCACTGAAGCTTTCTTT.

The chain links TRBV18 to TRBJ1-2, with a tentative D call TRBD1 (5 bases). This CDR3 has 14 residues. Germline V lookup: CDR1 KGHSH, CDR2 LQKENI. Trimming shortened V by 2 bases and J by 2 bases, and 9 bases separated the two germline ends. The chain's CDR3 is CASSPGTGNYGYTF. DNA of the CDR3: TGTGCCAGCTCACCAGGGACTGGGAACTATGGCTACACCTTC.

This clonotype was counted at least ten times. The gene calls are TRBV7-8 and TRBJ1-6; no definite D call. The germline gives CDR1 SGHVS, CDR2 FQNEAQ. The CDR3 length is 15 residues. Between the trimmed V and J ends, which lost 3 bases and 5 bases, there was a span of 11 bases. This CDR3 reads CASSLSSRDNSPLHF. CDR3 bases: TGTGCCAGCAGCTTGAGCAGTCGGGATAATTCACCCCTCCACTTT.

This clonotype was seen ten or more times. The chain carries TRBV4-3 and TRBJ1-5; perhaps TRBD1 as D (6 bases). Germline V gives CDR1 LGHNA, CDR2 YSLEER. The V end was cut by 1 base, the J end by 8 bases, with 15 bases between. This CDR3 is built from 15 residues. DNA for the CDR3: TGCGCCAGCAGCCAAGGGGGGGCCGACGAGGAGCCCCAGCATTTT. Translated, it gives CASSQGGADEEPQHF.

Judged by abundance, this clonotype is medium-sized. V gene TRBV4-2 combines with J gene TRBJ1-1, with 7 bases fitting TRBD1. V lost 1 base and J lost 0; bases outside the gene matches: 11. Germline CDR1 LGHNA, CDR2 YNFKEQ. CDR3 size: 18 residues. CDR3 in DNA: TGTGCCAGCAGCCAAGCTCAGGACCCGGGACAGTTGAACACTGAAGCTTTCTTT. It is translated as CASSQAQDPGQLNTEAFF.

The CDR3 sequence is CASSQRLAANNEQFF. The CDR3, as DNA: TGTGCCAGCAGCCAACGCCTAGCGGCAAACAATGAGCAGTTCTTC. The J gene is TRBJ2-1, the V gene TRBV14; 7 bases agree with TRBD2. The CDR3 runs to 15 residues. The V gene end was trimmed by 2 bases and the J gene end by 5 bases; junction bases not matched to a gene: 6. Germline V gene data show CDR1 as SGHDN and CDR2 as FVKESK.

By proportion, this clonotype is medium-sized. An end of the junction differs from the germline gene, which may be a read error. V usage is TRBV15 and J usage is TRBJ1-3, with 8 bases fitting TRBD1. Germline V gene lookup returns CDR1 LNHNV and CDR2 YYDKDF (reference sequence). The CDR3 runs to 16 residues. The CDR3 is CATSLQWDRTGNTIYF. The DNA of the CDR3 is TGTGCCACCAGCCTTCAATGGGACAGGACTGGGAACACCATATATTTT.

This clonotype was counted ten times or more. The chain has TRBV20-1 and TRBJ2-2, with 10 bases matching TRBD2. Germline CDR1 reads DFQATT; CDR2 reads SNEGSKA (reference sequence). The V segment lost 4 bases and the J segment 3 bases; nucleotides outside the gene matches: 2. This CDR3 region has 14 residues. CDR3 amino acids: CSAKSGRDTGELFF. DNA of the CDR3: TGCAGTGCTAAAAGCGGGAGGGACACCGGGGAGCTGTTTTTT.

This clonotype was detected ten times or more. This chain connects TRBV28 to TRBJ2-7, with a tentative D call TRBD2 (5 bases). CDR1 MDHEN and CDR2 SYDVKM come from the germline V gene. The CDR3 consists of 14 residues. V was cut by 1 base and J by 3 bases, with 10 bases left in between. CDR3 nucleotide sequence: TGTGCCAGCAGTTTATCCGGACGGGGCTACGAGCAGTACTTC. Translation: CASSLSGRGYEQYF.

The sample holds many counts of this clonotype. The genes are TRBV5-1 and TRBJ2-1; D might be TRBD1 or TRBD2, each matching 6 bases. This CDR3 is built from 15 residues. V was trimmed by 5 bases and J by 6 bases, leaving 18 bases between them. Germline V lookup: CDR1 SGHRS, CDR2 YFSETQ. CDR3 in amino acids: CASSWGLPEGNEQFF. DNA of the CDR3: TGCGCCAGCAGTTGGGGGCTCCCGGAGGGCAATGAGCAGTTCTTC. The whole variable domain, filled in from reference TRBV5-1 and TRBJ2-1, reads KAGVTQTPRYLIKTRGQQVTLSCSPISGHRSVSWYQQTPGQGLQFLFEYFSETQRNKGNFPGRFSGRQFSNSRSEMNVSTLELGDSALYLCASSWGLPEGNEQFFGPGTRLTVL.

This clonotype was counted only a few times. The J gene is TRBJ2-1, the V gene TRBV5-1; TRBD2 is a possible D gene (6 bases). V was clipped by 1 base and J by 3 bases, with 14 bases between them. The germline gives CDR1 SGHRS, CDR2 YFSETQ. This CDR3 region has 16 residues. CDR3 sequence reads: CASSLISGVSYNEQFF. The CDR3, as DNA: TGCGCCAGCAGCTTGATTTCGGGAGTAAGCTACAATGAGCAGTTCTTC.

This clonotype was counted ten times or more. The chain joins TRBV12-3 or TRBV12-4 to TRBJ1-3; D call uncertain. This CDR3 spans 14 amino acids. Trimming took 1 base from V and 0 from J, leaving 4 bases between them. CDR3 protein: CASSLGFSGNTIYF. CDR3 coding DNA: TGTGCCAGCAGTTTAGGTTTCTCTGGAAACACCATATATTTT.

The V and J genes are TRBV9 and TRBJ2-1, with D perhaps TRBD1 or TRBD2 (5 bases each). Trimming cost V 0 bases and J 8 bases, with 21 bases left between them. Per the germline V gene, CDR1 is SGDLS and CDR2 is YYNGEE. The CDR3 is made up of 17 amino acids. The DNA of the CDR3 is TGTGCCAGCAGCGTAGGGGGGTGGCTATCTAGTACCGATGAGCAGTTCTTC. Protein sequence: CASSVGGWLSSTDEQFF.

This clonotype was found many times. The rearrangement uses TRBV20-1 and TRBJ2-7; 8 positions agree with TRBD2. Germline V gene lookup returns CDR1 DFQATT and CDR2 SNEGSKA (reference sequence). V dropped 3 bases and J dropped 5; count of bases not matched to a gene: 12. There are 15 residues in the CDR3. The CDR3 protein is CSASKGPSGSDEQYF. The CDR3 DNA sequence: TGCAGTGCTAGTAAAGGTCCGAGCGGGAGCGACGAGCAGTACTTC.

This clonotype was picked up many times. The V and J genes are TRBV19 and TRBJ2-2, with D maybe TRBD2 (7 bases). The CDR3 is 15 amino acids. The ends were cut back, 6 bases at V and 5 bases at J, with 16 bases in the middle. CDR1 is LNHDA and CDR2 is SQIVND in the germline V gene (reference sequence). The CDR3: CASRAGAFGTGELFF. The CDR3 coding sequence is TGTGCCAGTAGGGCGGGGGCGTTTGGTACCGGGGAGCTGTTTTTT.

This clonotype is medium-sized (0.01 to 0.1%). The rearrangement links TRBV6-6 to TRBJ2-1; no clear D. The germline CDR1 and CDR2 sequences are MNHNY and SVGAGI (reference sequence). The CDR3 contains 16 residues. V was pared by 4 bases and J by 6 bases, with 19 bases between. The CDR3 loop reads CASSSDAATMVNEQFF. The CDR3 nucleotides are TGTGCCAGCAGTTCCGATGCGGCCACGATGGTCAATGAGCAGTTCTTC.

Comments on this clonotype: A much bigger clone sits one base away, suggesting this may be a read error. The V call is TRBV5-4, the J call TRBJ2-3, with TRBD1 matching over 9 bases. CDR3 length: 15 residues. Germline V gene lookup returns CDR1 SGHNT and CDR2 YYREEE (reference sequence). CDR3 sequence: CAGSWGQGGTDTQYF. The DNA for the CDR3 is TGTGCCGGCAGCTGGGGACAGGGAGGGACAGATACGCAGTATTTT.

This clonotype was recorded at least ten times. J is TRBJ1-6 and V is TRBV2, with D possibly matching TRBD1 (5 bases). This CDR3 spans 15 amino acids. From germline, CDR1 is SNHLY and CDR2 FYNNEI. V was trimmed by 1 base and J by 9 bases, leaving 13 bases between them. The CDR3 DNA reads TGTGCCAGCAGTGAAGGTTACCGGGGGGGTTCACCCCTCCACTTT. Translation gives CASSEGYRGGSPLHF.

This clonotype was observed many times. The chain joins TRBV2 to TRBJ2-5, with 14 bases fitting TRBD2. V gave up 5 bases and J gave up 7 bases; unmatched junction bases: 6. The CDR3 runs 15 residues. Germline V gives CDR1 SNHLY, CDR2 FYNNEI. The CDR3 nucleotides are TGTGCCAGCAGTCCGGGACTAGCGGGAGACGGGACCCAGTACTTC. This gives the protein CASSPGLAGDGTQYF.

This clonotype was counted a few times. The V and J genes are TRBV20-1 and TRBJ2-7; TRBD1 agrees at 8 bases. Unmatched junction bases numbered 3, after V lost 0 bases and J lost 5 bases. This CDR3 comprises 13 residues. CDR1 DFQATT and CDR2 SNEGSKA come from the germline V gene (reference sequence). The CDR3: CSAREGTGDEQYF. The CDR3 DNA follows: TGCAGTGCTAGAGAAGGGACAGGTGACGAGCAGTACTTC.

DNA of the CDR3: TGTGCCAGCAGCGGGGGGGCCGTCACTGAAGCTTTCTTT. Its protein product is CASSGGAVTEAFF. The chain combines TRBV9 with TRBJ1-1, with D possibly being TRBD1 (6 bases). Trimming pared 3 bases from V and 4 bases from J, leaving 10 bases between. The CDR3 length is 13 residues. Germline lookup yields CDR1 SGDLS and CDR2 YYNGEE. The full variable domain, its missing parts supplied by reference TRBV9 and TRBJ1-1, is DSGVTQTPKHLITATGQRVTLRCSPRSGDLSVYWYQQSLDQGLQFLIQYYNGEERAKGNILERFSAQQFPDLHSELNLSSLELGDSALYFCASSGGAVTEAFFGQGTRLTVV.

This clonotype was seen many times. The chain links TRBV28 to TRBJ1-2; possibly TRBD1 for D (6 bases). The ends were cut back, 6 bases at V and 5 bases at J, with 10 bases in the middle. Germline values: CDR1 MDHEN, CDR2 SYDVKM. The CDR3 contains 12 residues. The CDR3 DNA is TGTGCCAGCAGACAGGGAACTTATGGCTACACCTTC. Its protein product is CASRQGTYGYTF.

V and J are TRBV7-9 and TRBJ2-1; TRBD2 agrees at 7 bases. Trimming removed 3 bases from V and 4 bases from J; junction bases left unmatched: 12. The CDR3 sequence is 17 residues long. Germline loops: CDR1 SEHNR, CDR2 FQNEAQ (reference sequence). CDR3 bases: TGTGCCAGCAGCTTTAGAAACCGGCTAGCGGATTACAATGAGCAGTTCTTC. Amino acids: CASSFRNRLADYNEQFF.

This clonotype came up many times. The genes are TRBV20-1 and TRBJ2-5; 14 bases map to TRBD2. Per the germline V gene, CDR1 is DFQATT and CDR2 is SNEGSKA (reference sequence). The CDR3 loop spans 16 amino acids. The V gene end was trimmed by 5 bases and the J gene end by 7 bases; junction bases not matched to a gene: 12. CDR3 sequence: CSAGGGTSGSRGTQYF. CDR3 nucleotide sequence: TGCAGTGCTGGGGGAGGGACTAGCGGGAGCCGGGGGACCCAGTACTTC.

The V and J genes are TRBV9 and TRBJ2-5; 9 bases fit TRBD1. V shed 4 bases and J 1 base; nucleotides not matched to a gene: 8. Germline assignment: CDR1 SGDLS and CDR2 YYNGEE. This CDR3 comprises 16 residues. CDR3 bases: TGTGCCAGCAGCTTCCTCTCGACAGGGGGCCAAGAGACCCAGTACTTC. Translation: CASSFLSTGGQETQYF.

In this sample, this clonotype turned up many times. This chain links TRBV6-1 with TRBJ1-1; D unclear. This CDR3 is 14 amino acids long. Trimming left V 3 bases short and J 0 bases short, with 8 bases between. In germline, CDR1 is MNHNS, CDR2 SASEGT. In DNA, the CDR3 is TGTGCCAGCAGTGAGTTTGTATTGAACACTGAAGCTTTCTTT. This encodes CASSEFVLNTEAFF.